Reported below is one T cell receptor (beta chain). Antigen specificity is unknown. Mismatch with germline at one junction end may stem from a read error. This sample is part of a study of blood T cells in healthy people across ages. Findings and caveats of the study: Older individuals had lower TCR beta diversity per million T cells (the decline was roughly linear).

This CDR3 is 15 amino acids long. Germline assignment: CDR1 LNHDA and CDR2 SQIVND (reference sequence). PCR was performed a second time for about 6 to 12 cycles using a sample-barcoded 5' primer and a J-beta primer mix. A template-switch adaptor with 12 random nucleotides tagged each cDNA molecule. Every sample produced at least 3 million CDR3-containing paired-end reads. TCRdb called the 5' RACE reads again in MiXCR, with one record for every CDR3 protein. The repertoire holds about 510,000 distinct CDR3 sequences, about 29% seen once, with approximately 3.3% in the top ten. These data also featured in a second study, about T cells of mothers and their children. That source adds: A few healthy Caucasian mothers, along with their six children, were the donors.

The sequenced material came from blood. The rearrangement joins TRBV19 to TRBJ1-5; D possibly corresponds to TRBD1 (5 bases). The source of this sequence is a boy aged 2 to 9 in good health. Written as DNA, the CDR3 is TGTCCCAGTAGCAAGACCCGGGGCCAGAGGGGACCCCAGCATTTT. Its protein product is CPSSKTRGQRGPQHF.